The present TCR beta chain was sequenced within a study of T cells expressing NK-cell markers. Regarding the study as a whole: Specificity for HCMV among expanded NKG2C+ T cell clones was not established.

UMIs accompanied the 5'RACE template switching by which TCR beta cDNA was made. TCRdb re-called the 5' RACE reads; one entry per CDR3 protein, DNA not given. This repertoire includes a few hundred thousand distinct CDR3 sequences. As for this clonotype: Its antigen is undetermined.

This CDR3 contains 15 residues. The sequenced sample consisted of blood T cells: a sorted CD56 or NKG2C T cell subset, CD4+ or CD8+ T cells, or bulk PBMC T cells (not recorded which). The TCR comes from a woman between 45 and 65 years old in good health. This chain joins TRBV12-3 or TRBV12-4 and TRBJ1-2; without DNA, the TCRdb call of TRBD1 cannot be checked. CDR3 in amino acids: CASSKTGLKGYGYTF.